Below, 16 T cell receptor beta chains from the same sample are listed, as sequenced in a study of blood T cell repertoires in COVID-19. Using immunoSEQ multiplex PCR, the repertoire was profiled, and TCRdb retains in-frame clones only, with some absent. The sample comprises roughly 55,000 clones, around four fifths of which are singletons, and 1.9% rests with the top ten. Sequencing was performed on peripheral blood. All receptors come from a woman aged 55-75 years with acute or convalescent COVID-19.

The rearrangement links TRBV6-5 to TRBJ2-2; a possible D gene is TRBD1 (6 bases). The germline CDR1 and CDR2 sequences are MNHEY and SVGAGI. V shed 6 bases and J shed 5 bases, with 13 bases lying between them. This CDR3 comprises 14 residues. Written as DNA, the CDR3 is TGTGCCAGCAGGCGAAAAACAGGGACCGGGGAGCTGTTTTTT. It translates to CASRRKTGTGELFF.

J is TRBJ1-1 and V is TRBV7-9, with a possible D match to TRBD1 (5 bases). Between the trimmed V and J ends, which lost 8 bases and 0 bases, there was a span of 10 bases. Germline-derived CDR1 and CDR2 are SEHNR and FQNEAQ (reference sequence). This CDR3 contains 13 residues. The CDR3 bases are TGTGCCAGCCAGGGTGGGGTGAACACTGAAGCTTTCTTT. Protein: CASQGGVNTEAFF.

V gene TRBV2 combines with J gene TRBJ1-6; D is uncertain. CDR1 is SNHLY and CDR2 is FYNNEI in the germline V gene. The CDR3 loop spans 13 amino acids. The V gene lost 1 base and the J gene lost 13 bases, with 11 bases spanning the gap. DNA of the CDR3: TGTGCCAGCAGTGAAGTAAGTGGACTTCCCCTCCACTTT. It translates to CASSEVSGLPLHF.

The genes are TRBV29-1 and TRBJ1-1, with TRBD1 identical over 7 bases. After removal of 6 bases from V and 2 bases from J, the junction contained 6 bases not matched to a gene. This CDR3 is 13 amino acids long. Per the germline V gene, CDR1 is SQVTM and CDR2 is ANQGSEA. The CDR3 region has the DNA TGCAGCGTGCGGGGACAGCCAAACACTGAAGCTTTCTTT. Its translation: CSVRGQPNTEAFF.

The chain carries TRBV28 and TRBJ1-1, with D possibly being TRBD1 (5 bases). Trimming stripped 3 bases from V and 1 base from J, with 12 bases between. From germline, CDR1 is MDHEN and CDR2 SYDVKM. The CDR3 runs to 15 residues. CDR3 DNA sequence: TGTGCCAGCAGTTTCGGGCAGGGAGGGAACACTGAAGCTTTCTTT. Translating it yields CASSFGQGGNTEAFF.

The genes are TRBV2 and TRBJ2-1; TRBD2 agrees at 13 bases. CDR3 length: 13 residues. The V and J ends lost 4 bases and 9 bases, in that order; junction bases with no gene match: 0. Germline V CDR1 and CDR2: SNHLY, FYNNEI. The CDR3: CASSGTSGSEQFF. CDR3 coding DNA: TGTGCCAGCAGTGGGACTAGCGGGAGTGAGCAGTTCTTC. Full variable domain (outside the CDR3, taken from reference TRBV2 and TRBJ2-1): EPEVTQTPSHQVTQMGQEVILRCVPISNHLYFYWYRQILGQKVEFLVSFYNNEISEKSEIFDDQFSVERPDGSNFTLKIRSTKLEDSAMYFCASSGTSGSEQFFGPGTRLTVL.

The CDR3 DNA reads as TGTGCCACGACGGGACAGATAAACACTGAAGCTTTCTTT. This codes for CATTGQINTEAFF. The genes are TRBV5-5 and TRBJ1-1; 7 positions agree with TRBD1. The CDR3 spans 13 residues. Trimming at V came to 9 bases and at J to 2 bases, leaving 7 bases not matched to a gene. Looked up from germline, CDR1 is SGHKS and CDR2 is YYEKEE (reference sequence).

V and J are TRBV3-1 (or the pseudogene TRBV3-2) and TRBJ1-2, with 7 bases lining up with TRBD1. The CDR3 contains 14 residues. CDR1 is LGHDT, CDR2 YNNKEL, per germline (reference sequence). J lost 8 bases, V lost 1 base, and 7 bases had no gene match. The CDR3, as DNA: TGTGCCAGCAGCCAAGGGACCAGGGGGTTCGGCTACACCTTC. Its translation is CASSQGTRGFGYTF.

The rearrangement joins TRBV19 to TRBJ1-1, with 7 bases aligning to TRBD1. The CDR3 contains 15 residues. V lost 5 bases, J lost 3 bases, and 9 bases stayed unmatched. Germline assignment: CDR1 LNHDA and CDR2 SQIVND (reference sequence). The CDR3 reads CASSARDRRYTEAFF. The CDR3 DNA reads as TGTGCCAGTAGTGCCCGGGACAGAAGATACACTGAAGCTTTCTTT.

The chain uses TRBV3-1 (or the pseudogene TRBV3-2) and TRBJ2-2, with D uncertain. The CDR3 runs 13 residues. Germline loops: CDR1 LGHDT, CDR2 YNNKEL (reference sequence). Between the trimmed V and J ends, which lost 0 bases and 4 bases, there was a span of 3 bases. This chain's CDR3 is CASSQDSTGELFF. For the CDR3, the DNA is TGTGCCAGCAGCCAAGACAGCACCGGGGAGCTGTTTTTT.

In DNA form, the CDR3 reads TGTGCCACCGGGACTACCACAGATACGCAGTATTTT. This encodes CATGTTTDTQYF. The chain uses TRBV24-1 and TRBJ2-3; 7 nucleotides align to TRBD2. V lost 9 bases and J lost 2; bases outside the gene matches: 1. The CDR3 consists of 12 residues. Looked up from germline, CDR1 is KGHDR and CDR2 is SFDVKD.

This clone occurred a few times. The CDR3 coding sequence is TGTGCCAGCAGCGAACAACCCCGGGATTCACCCCTCCACTTT. Translating it yields CASSEQPRDSPLHF. The chain joins TRBV9 to TRBJ1-6; D is uncertain. With 3 bases removed from V and 8 bases from J, the gap between germline ends came to 12 bases. Germline V CDR1 and CDR2: SGDLS, YYNGEE. This CDR3 spans 14 amino acids.

This chain links TRBV30 with TRBJ2-1, with 8 positions matching TRBD2. Germline V gene sequence: CDR1 GTSNPN, CDR2 SVGIG (reference sequence). With V trimmed by 3 bases and J by 4 bases, 8 bases remained unmatched. The CDR3 extends over 15 amino acids. The CDR3 loop is CAWRSGTSRYNEQFF. DNA of the CDR3: TGTGCCTGGAGGTCCGGGACTAGTCGTTACAATGAGCAGTTCTTC.

The V call is TRBV7-2, the J call TRBJ1-1; no definite D call. Trimming took off 0 bases at V and 3 bases at J, with 11 bases between the two ends. CDR1 SGHTA and CDR2 FQGNSA come from the germline V gene. This CDR3 has 15 amino acids. CDR3 sequence (DNA): TGTGCCAGCAGCTTAGCCACGGGGAGGGACACTGAAGCTTTCTTT. Protein: CASSLATGRDTEAFF.

The V gene is TRBV29-1, the J gene TRBJ2-1, with D possibly being TRBD2 (5 bases). The germline V and J ends were trimmed by 3 bases and 7 bases, with 10 bases remaining between them. Germline loops: CDR1 SQVTM, CDR2 ANQGSEA. The CDR3 runs 12 residues. CDR3 sequence: CSVDFLANEQFF. CDR3 coding DNA: TGCAGCGTTGATTTTCTAGCAAATGAGCAGTTCTTC.

The chain uses TRBV7-6 and TRBJ2-7; 10 bases align to TRBD1. Germline CDR1 and CDR2: SGHVS and FNYEAQ. The CDR3 covers 16 residues. Trimming cost V 2 bases and J 5 bases; bases outside gene matches: 9. The CDR3 protein is CASSLFAGTGANEQYF. The CDR3 DNA reads TGTGCCAGCAGCTTATTTGCGGGGACAGGGGCAAACGAGCAGTACTTC.